This T cell receptor beta chain is drawn from a study of human T cells and chemical hapten exposure. This clonotype showed up many times. Antigen unknown. The CDR3 loop spans 17 amino acids. The germline V gene has CDR1 SGHAT and CDR2 FQNNGV. With 5 bases clipped from V and 5 bases from J, the junction kept 11 bases outside the gene matches. Notes on the study in general: There were significantly more large CDR3 similarity clusters among expanded TCRs than among controls.

The time point denotes: patch test 3, about 24 weeks after DPC sensitization. The treatment is: therapeutic diphenylcyclopropenone sensitization with weekly scalp DPC. TCRdb reprocessed the RACE reads via MiXCR and lists one record per CDR3 protein. Among about 82,000 distinct CDR3 sequences listed, about an eighth were seen once. The starting material was whole blood, obtained in connection with sensitization to the hapten diphenylcyclopropenone (DPC). The chain links TRBV11-2 to TRBJ2-5; 13 bases fit TRBD2. This TCR was sampled from a woman in her forties or fifties with alopecia areata. Some clones in this sample may be carry-over from other donors' samples. CDR3: CASSPGLAGRGGETQYF. Here the CDR3 DNA reads TGTGCCAGCAGCCCGGGACTAGCGGGGAGAGGAGGGGAGACCCAGTACTTC.